This TCR beta chain is from a study of T-cell reconstitution after alpha-beta-depleted transplantation in children (dated by TCRdb to about 2016). For the study in its entirety: Using TCR repertoire profiling, the study quantitatively followed how T-cell immune reconstitution unfolded in children after TCRalphabeta/CD19-depleted allogeneic hematopoietic cell transplantation. Study-level results and caveats: Hyperexpanded clone frequencies declined over subsequent months; after one year, T-cell counts and TCRbeta diversity were mostly attributed to newly produced T cells. Apparently early alphabetaT-cell count recovery about two months after transplant reportedly relied on only several hundred rapidly expanded clones derived from non-depleted graft cells. In some patients, the high TCRbeta diversity seen at day 60 was put down to recipient T cells and intrathymic progenitors that had survived conditioning.

Regarding this clonotype: No antigen is known for it. A junction end diverges from the germline sequence, so it may reflect a read error.

Library method: PCR. Instrument on record: Illumina HiSeq 2500. To normalize quantification of the TCRbeta repertoire, the TCR libraries were built with molecular barcoding that relied on unique molecular identifiers. TCRdb trimmed the raw reads at Q25, called clones with MiXCR and kept productive beta chains. Every CDR3 protein is listed once, alongside the most common genes and DNA of its rows. For this sample the table gives tens of thousands of distinct CDR3 sequences, of which roughly 6.3% were detected only once. The ten top clones hold roughly 7% of the sample. The sample's treatment or condition label is to be understood as: allogeneic hematopoietic cell transplantation with graft depleted of TCRalphabeta T cells and CD19 B cells. The children who served as transplant recipients had been given grafts of TCRalphabeta/CD19-depleted allogeneic hematopoietic cells. Looking up the germline V gene yields CDR1 SGHDT and CDR2 YYEEEE. CDR3 length: 15 amino acids, cysteine to phenylalanine. CDR3 DNA only is kept here, 45 bases in frame from base 1.

This specimen consisted of PBMCs, mostly from graft donor cells, obtained 180 days after TCRalphabeta/CD19-depleted stem cell transplant. This receptor chain uses TRBV5-6 and TRBJ2-1; the D gene identity is not certain. This receptor was taken from a male patient aged 10-17 years who had a stem cell transplant for acute myeloid leukemia, so the T cells may come from the graft donor. The bases are TGTGCCATCAGCCCCGGGTTGAGCTCCTACAATGAGCAGTTCTTC. Translation gives CAISPGLSSYNEQFF. Full variable domain (CDR3 extended with the reference TRBV5-6 and TRBJ2-1 proteins): DAGVTQSPTHLIKTRGQQVTLRCSPKSGHDTVSWYQQALGQGPQFIFQYYEEEERQRGNFPDRFSGHQFPNYSSELNVNALLLGDSALYLCAISPGLSSYNEQFFGPGTRLTVL.